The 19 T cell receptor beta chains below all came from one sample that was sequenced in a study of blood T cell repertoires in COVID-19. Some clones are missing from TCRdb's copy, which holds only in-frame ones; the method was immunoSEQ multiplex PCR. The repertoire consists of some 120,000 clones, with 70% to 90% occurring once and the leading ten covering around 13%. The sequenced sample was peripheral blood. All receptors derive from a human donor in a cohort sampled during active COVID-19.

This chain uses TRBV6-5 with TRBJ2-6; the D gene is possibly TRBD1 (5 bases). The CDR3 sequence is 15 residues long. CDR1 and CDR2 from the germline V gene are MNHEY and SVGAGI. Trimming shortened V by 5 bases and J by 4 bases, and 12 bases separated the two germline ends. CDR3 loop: CASSRSGWGANVLTF. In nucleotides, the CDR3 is TGTGCCAGCAGTCGTTCAGGGTGGGGGGCCAACGTCCTGACTTTC.

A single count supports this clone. The CDR3 reads CASSWTGTGLRGYTF. The CDR3 DNA follows: TGTGCCAGCAGCTGGACCGGGACAGGGCTTCGGGGCTACACCTTC. The J gene is TRBJ1-2, the V gene TRBV5-6; the match to TRBD1 covers 9 bases. The CDR3 sequence is 15 residues long. Looked up from germline, CDR1 is SGHDT and CDR2 is YYEEEE. The ends lost 3 bases at V and 8 bases at J; junction bases unmatched: 11.

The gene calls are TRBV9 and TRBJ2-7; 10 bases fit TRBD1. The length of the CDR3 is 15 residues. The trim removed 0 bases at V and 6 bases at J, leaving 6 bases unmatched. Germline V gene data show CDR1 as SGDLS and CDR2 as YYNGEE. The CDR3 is CASSVDGTGVSEQYF. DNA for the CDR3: TGTGCCAGCAGCGTAGATGGGACAGGGGTGTCCGAGCAGTACTTC.

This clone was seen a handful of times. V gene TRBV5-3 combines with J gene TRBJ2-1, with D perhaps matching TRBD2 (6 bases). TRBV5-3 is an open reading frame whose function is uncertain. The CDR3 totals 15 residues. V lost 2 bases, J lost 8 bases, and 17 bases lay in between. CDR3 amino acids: CARSLGGAPPYEQFF. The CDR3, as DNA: TGTGCCAGAAGCTTAGGAGGGGCTCCGCCCTATGAGCAGTTCTTC.

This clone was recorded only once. CDR3 residues: CASSLTTPGETQYF. The CDR3 DNA sequence: TGTGCCAGCAGCTTGACGACTCCTGGGGAGACCCAGTACTTC. J is TRBJ2-5 and V is TRBV7-8; D not certain. From germline, CDR1 is SGHVS and CDR2 FQNEAQ. V was cut by 3 bases and J by 5 bases, with 13 bases left in between. CDR3 length: 14 residues.

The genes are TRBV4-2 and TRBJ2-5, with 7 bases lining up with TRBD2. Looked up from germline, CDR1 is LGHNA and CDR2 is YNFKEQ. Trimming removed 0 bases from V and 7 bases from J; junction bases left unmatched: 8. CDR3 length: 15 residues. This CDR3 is CASSQEWRSGGTQYF. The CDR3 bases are TGTGCCAGCAGCCAAGAATGGCGGTCGGGGGGGACCCAGTACTTC.

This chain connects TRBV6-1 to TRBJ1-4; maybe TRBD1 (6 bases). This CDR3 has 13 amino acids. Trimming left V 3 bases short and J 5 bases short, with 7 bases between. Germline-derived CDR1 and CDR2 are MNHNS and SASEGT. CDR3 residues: CASSDRGNEKLFF. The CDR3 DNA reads TGTGCCAGCAGTGACAGGGGAAATGAAAAACTGTTTTTT.

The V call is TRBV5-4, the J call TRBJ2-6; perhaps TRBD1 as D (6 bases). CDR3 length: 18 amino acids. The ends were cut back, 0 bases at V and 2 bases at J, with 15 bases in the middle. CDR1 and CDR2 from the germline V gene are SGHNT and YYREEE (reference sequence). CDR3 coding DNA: TGTGCCAGCAGCTTGGTCACCGGGACAACCGCTGGGGCCAACGTCCTGACTTTC. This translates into CASSLVTGTTAGANVLTF.

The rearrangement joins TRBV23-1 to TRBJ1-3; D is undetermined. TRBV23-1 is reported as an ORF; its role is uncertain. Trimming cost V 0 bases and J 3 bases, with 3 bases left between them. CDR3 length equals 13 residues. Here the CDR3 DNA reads TGCGCCAGCAGTCAATCCCGTGGAAACACCATATATTTT. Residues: CASSQSRGNTIYF.

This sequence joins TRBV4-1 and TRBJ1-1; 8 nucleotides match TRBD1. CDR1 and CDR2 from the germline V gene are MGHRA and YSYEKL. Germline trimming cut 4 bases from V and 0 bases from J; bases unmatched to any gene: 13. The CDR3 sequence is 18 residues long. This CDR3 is CASSRTPQRTGMNTEAFF. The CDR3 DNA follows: TGCGCCAGCAGCCGAACCCCGCAAAGGACAGGGATGAACACTGAAGCTTTCTTT.

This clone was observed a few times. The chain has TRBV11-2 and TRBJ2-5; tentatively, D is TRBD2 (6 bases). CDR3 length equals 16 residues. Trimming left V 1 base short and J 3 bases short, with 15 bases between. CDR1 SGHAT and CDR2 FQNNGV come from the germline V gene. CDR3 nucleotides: TGTGCCAGCAGCTTAGTAGGAGGGGCGGACAAAGAGACCCAGTACTTC. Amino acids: CASSLVGGADKETQYF.

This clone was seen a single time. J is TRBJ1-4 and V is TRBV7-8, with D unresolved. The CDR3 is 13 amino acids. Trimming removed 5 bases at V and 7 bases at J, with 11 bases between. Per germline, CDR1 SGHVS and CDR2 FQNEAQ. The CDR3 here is CASSPVRGEKLFF. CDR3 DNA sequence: TGTGCCAGCAGCCCTGTCCGAGGTGAAAAACTGTTTTTT.

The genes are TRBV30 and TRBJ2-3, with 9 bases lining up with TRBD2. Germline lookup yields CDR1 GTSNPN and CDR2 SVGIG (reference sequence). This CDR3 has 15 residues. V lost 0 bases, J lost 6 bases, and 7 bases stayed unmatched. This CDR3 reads CAWSVGGGAGDTQYF. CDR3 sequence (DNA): TGTGCCTGGAGTGTGGGCGGGGGGGCCGGTGATACGCAGTATTTT.

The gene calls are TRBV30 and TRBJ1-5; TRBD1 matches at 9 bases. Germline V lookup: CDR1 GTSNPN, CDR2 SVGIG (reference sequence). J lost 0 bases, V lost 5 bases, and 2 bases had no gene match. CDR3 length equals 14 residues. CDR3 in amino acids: CAWGTGNSNQPQHF. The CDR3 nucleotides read TGTGCCTGGGGGACAGGGAATAGCAATCAGCCCCAGCATTTT. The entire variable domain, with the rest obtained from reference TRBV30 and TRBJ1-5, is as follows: SQTIHQWPATLVQPVGSPLSLECTVEGTSNPNLYWYRQAAGRGLQLLFYSVGIGQISSEVPQNLSASRPQDRQFILSSKKLLLSDSGFYLCAWGTGNSNQPQHFGDGTRLSIL.

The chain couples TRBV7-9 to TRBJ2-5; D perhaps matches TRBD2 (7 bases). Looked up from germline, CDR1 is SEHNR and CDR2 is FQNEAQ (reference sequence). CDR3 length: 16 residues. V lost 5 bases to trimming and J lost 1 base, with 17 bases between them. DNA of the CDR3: TGTGCCAGCAGCCCGAGGTGGGGGGGGCCCCAAGAGACCCAGTACTTC. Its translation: CASSPRWGGPQETQYF.

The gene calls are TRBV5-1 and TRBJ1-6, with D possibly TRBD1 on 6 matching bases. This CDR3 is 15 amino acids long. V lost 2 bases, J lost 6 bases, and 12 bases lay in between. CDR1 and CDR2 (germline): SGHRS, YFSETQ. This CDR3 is CASSLQGAPNSPLHF. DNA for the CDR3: TGCGCCAGCAGCTTACAGGGAGCGCCTAATTCACCCCTCCACTTT. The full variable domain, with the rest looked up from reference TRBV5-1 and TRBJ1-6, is KAGVTQTPRYLIKTRGQQVTLSCSPISGHRSVSWYQQTPGQGLQFLFEYFSETQRNKGNFPGRFSGRQFSNSRSEMNVSTLELGDSALYLCASSLQGAPNSPLHFGNGTRLTVT.

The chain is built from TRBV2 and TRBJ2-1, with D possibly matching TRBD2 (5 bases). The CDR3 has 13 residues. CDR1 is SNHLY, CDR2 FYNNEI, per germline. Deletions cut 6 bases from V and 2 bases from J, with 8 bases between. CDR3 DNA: TGTGCCAGCAGCGACTATCCCTACAATGAGCAGTTCTTC. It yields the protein CASSDYPYNEQFF.

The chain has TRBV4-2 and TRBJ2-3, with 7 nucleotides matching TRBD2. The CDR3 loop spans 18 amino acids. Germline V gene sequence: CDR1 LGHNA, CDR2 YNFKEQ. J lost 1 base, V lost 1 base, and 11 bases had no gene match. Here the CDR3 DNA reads TGTGCCAGCAGCCAAGTCCGTGGGGGGGGACTTCGCACAGATACGCAGTATTTT. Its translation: CASSQVRGGGLRTDTQYF.

In nucleotides, the CDR3 is TGCAGCGTTGAGGGGTTACAGGGGGCGAACTACGAGCAGTACTTC. Its protein product is CSVEGLQGANYEQYF. The chain couples TRBV29-1 to TRBJ2-7, with 9 bases lining up with TRBD1. The germline gives CDR1 SQVTM, CDR2 ANQGSEA. There are 15 residues in the CDR3. With 3 bases clipped from V and 3 bases from J, the junction kept 9 bases outside the gene matches.